This T cell receptor beta chain was recorded in a study of Ad26.COV2.S vaccination and SARS-CoV-2 variants. Points from the study as a whole: Vaccine recipients posted higher spike-specific TCR breadth than their placebo counterparts. Post-vaccination spike-specific CD8+ and CD4+ T cell responses reportedly had substantial breadth. People who got the vaccine or the placebo had similar non-spike TCR breadth.

Unmatched junction bases numbered 4, after V lost 5 bases and J lost 1 base. Per germline, CDR1 MNHEY and CDR2 SVGAGI. The CDR3 has 14 amino acids. Details on this clone: Its antigen is still unknown.

TCRdb's table, derived via immunoSEQ multiplex PCR, lists solely in-frame clones and lacks some. Of about 350,000 clones in the sample, about 91% were seen once. This receptor was identified in a human donor who had recovered from COVID-19. V usage is TRBV6-5 and J usage is TRBJ1-1, with 7 nucleotides matching TRBD1. The specimen was peripheral blood, collected after recovery from COVID-19. CDR3 in amino acids: CASSQTGRNTEAFF. CDR3 nucleotides: TGTGCCAGCAGTCAGACAGGGAGGAACACTGAAGCTTTCTTT.